The T cell receptor (beta chain) under discussion was sequenced for a study of a mutant IDH1 vaccine in newly diagnosed glioma. Study background: Mean patient age was approximately 39 years; 62.5% were male and approximately 40% female.

The table came from immunoSEQ multiplex PCR; TCRdb's copy has only in-frame clones and leaves some out. Of 35,000 to 40,000 clones detected, roughly 79% appear once; the ten largest clones hold about 5%. The CDR3 has 16 amino acids. V lost 4 bases and J lost 1, with 16 bases in between. Germline values: CDR1 SGHTA, CDR2 FQGNSA. Time point specified: week 23, last vaccination. One vaccine dose held 300 ug of mutant IDH1 20-mer peptide and came with topical imiquimod. In its sample, this clone was seen a few times. Its antigen is still unknown. The source of this sequence is a man aged 35-49 years with glioma. This rearrangement joins TRBV7-2 to TRBJ1-1; D remains ambiguous. The source material was PBMCs, sampled from a glioma patient whose treatment included an IDH1 peptide vaccine. CDR3 sequence: CASSSFSGGRNTEAFF. The CDR3 DNA reads as TGTGCCAGCAGCTCTTTCTCAGGAGGACGGAACACTGAAGCTTTCTTT. The full variable domain, its missing parts supplied by reference TRBV7-2 and TRBJ1-1, is GAGVSQSPSNKVTEKGKDVELRCDPISGHTALYWYRQSLGQGLEFLIYFQGNSAPDKSGLPSDRFSAERTGGSVSTLTIQRTQQEDSAVYLCASSSFSGGRNTEAFFGQGTRLTVV.